This T cell receptor (beta chain) is drawn from a study of tumour-infiltrating T cells in Burkitt lymphoma. Sequenced by immunoSEQ multiplex PCR; TCRdb stores in-frame clones only, minus some. The data hold several hundred clones, with about 18% observed a single time. CDR1 SGHTA and CDR2 FQGTGA come from the germline V gene. The ends were cut back, 5 bases at V and 2 bases at J, with 8 bases in the middle. The CDR3 contains 13 residues. The sequencing sample was made of tumor tissue. The J gene is TRBJ2-3, the V gene TRBV7-3; no clear D. The clonotype comes from a human donor with Burkitt lymphoma. CDR3 nucleotides: TGTGCCAGCAGCGTAGACCCCACAGATACGCAGTATTTT. The encoded protein is CASSVDPTDTQYF.